Presented here are 15 T cell receptor beta chains from one specimen sequenced in a study of shared clonotypes between healthy human individuals. Naive CD8 cells comprised CD45RO-negative, CCR7-positively selected cells, excluding terminally differentiated effector memory CD45RA+ cells. The method was immunoSEQ multiplex PCR; TCRdb's version includes in-frame clones alone and lacks a portion of them. The sample records 750,000 to 1,000,000 clones, around 92% being singletons. Sequencing was carried out using naive CD8+ T cells sorted from blood. These receptor sequences come from a man under 40 in good health.

The chain couples TRBV9 to TRBJ2-3, with 9 bases aligning to TRBD2. CDR1 is SGDLS and CDR2 is YYNGEE in the germline V gene. V was pared by 0 bases and J by 0 bases, with 8 bases of the junction left unmatched. The CDR3 contains 18 residues. This CDR3 reads CASSVGGRAGSSTDTQYF. DNA for the CDR3: TGTGCCAGCAGCGTAGGCGGGAGGGCCGGATCGAGCACAGATACGCAGTATTTT.

The rearrangement joins TRBV19 to TRBJ2-7, with D hard to call. The CDR3 contains 15 residues. Germline CDR1 is LNHDA and CDR2 is SQIVND (reference sequence). V was clipped by 7 bases and J by 2 bases, with 18 bases between them. CDR3 loop: CASNPRAGPPYEQYF. The CDR3 nucleotides read TGTGCCAGTAACCCAAGAGCCGGGCCGCCCTACGAGCAGTACTTC.

V gene TRBV25-1 combines with J gene TRBJ2-1, with D perhaps matching TRBD1 or TRBD2 (5 bases each). The CDR3 length is 15 residues. Trimming shortened V by 1 base and J by 0 bases, and 7 bases separated the two germline ends. Looked up from germline, CDR1 is MGHDK and CDR2 is SYGVNS. CDR3 loop: CASSELRGSYNEQFF. As DNA, the CDR3 is TGTGCCAGCAGTGAATTGAGGGGCTCCTACAATGAGCAGTTCTTC.

The V gene is TRBV6-1, the J gene TRBJ2-3, with TRBD2 as a possible D gene (6 bases). The V end lost 4 bases, the J end lost 3 bases, and 20 bases lay between the germline ends. The CDR3 has 17 amino acids. CDR1 and CDR2 (germline): MNHNS, SASEGT. CDR3 DNA sequence: TGTGCCAGCAGTGCTAGTGGGGTAGCGGAATTGACAGATACGCAGTATTTT. It translates to CASSASGVAELTDTQYF.

V usage is TRBV11-2 and J usage is TRBJ1-5; TRBD1 aligns across 7 bases. This CDR3 is 17 amino acids long. From germline, CDR1 is SGHAT and CDR2 FQNNGV. Trimming cost V 2 bases and J 0 bases; bases outside gene matches: 7. CDR3 loop: CASSLLQGGDSNQPQHF. Here the CDR3 DNA reads TGTGCCAGCAGCTTACTTCAGGGGGGGGATAGCAATCAGCCCCAGCATTTT.

V and J are TRBV15 and TRBJ2-1; 8 bases are shared with TRBD2. CDR1 and CDR2 (germline): LNHNV, YYDKDF (reference sequence). This CDR3 comprises 16 residues. V lost 1 base, J lost 8 bases, and 10 bases stayed unmatched. The CDR3 sequence: CATSRAPWTSTDEQFF. The DNA for the CDR3 is TGTGCCACCAGCAGAGCTCCGTGGACTAGCACCGATGAGCAGTTCTTC.

V is TRBV11-3 and J is TRBJ2-1; 15 nucleotides match TRBD2. The CDR3 spans 18 residues. V lost 1 base to trimming and J lost 8 bases; unmatched junction nucleotides: 9. Germline V CDR1 and CDR2: SGHNT, YENEEA. The CDR3 sequence is CASSLGGLAGGGRYEQFF. The CDR3 coding sequence is TGTGCCAGCAGCTTAGGGGGACTAGCGGGAGGAGGTCGGTATGAGCAGTTCTTC.

This clone showed up just once. The V gene is TRBV16, the J gene TRBJ2-7; tentative D call: TRBD1 (6 bases). V was cut by 0 bases and J by 3 bases, with 12 bases left in between. CDR1 is KGHSY and CDR2 is FQNENV in the germline V gene. This CDR3 is built from 15 residues. The CDR3 DNA is TGTGCCAGCAGCCAATCGGGTAACAGGGACTACGAGCAGTACTTC. Residues: CASSQSGNRDYEQYF.

The V gene is TRBV7-9, the J gene TRBJ2-1; 8 nucleotides align to TRBD1. The J segment lost 5 bases and the V segment lost 5 bases, leaving 11 bases of the junction unmatched. Per germline, CDR1 SEHNR and CDR2 FQNEAQ (reference sequence). This CDR3 region has 16 residues. The CDR3 DNA reads as TGTGCCAGCAGCGCTATAGGACAGGGAATCCACAATGAGCAGTTCTTC. Amino acid sequence: CASSAIGQGIHNEQFF.

The chain uses TRBV28 and TRBJ2-7; TRBD2 aligns across 9 bases. Germline loops: CDR1 MDHEN, CDR2 SYDVKM. Trimming removed 6 bases from V and 4 bases from J; junction bases left unmatched: 10. This CDR3 comprises 15 residues. CDR3: CASSLRGLAIYEQYF. CDR3 DNA sequence: TGTGCCAGCAGCCTTCGTGGACTAGCGATATACGAGCAGTACTTC.

The rearrangement links TRBV27 to TRBJ2-1, with TRBD2 identical over 9 bases. The CDR3 spans 16 residues. V shed 0 bases and J 4 bases; nucleotides not matched to a gene: 4. The germline V gene encodes CDR1 MNHEY and CDR2 SMNVEV (reference sequence). DNA for the CDR3: TGTGCCAGCAGTTTATCTGGCGGGAGGGGGTACAATGAGCAGTTCTTC. This encodes CASSLSGGRGYNEQFF.

This chain links TRBV11-3 with TRBJ2-1; D perhaps matches TRBD2 (6 bases). V was clipped by 5 bases and J by 9 bases, with 23 bases between them. The CDR3 is 16 residues long. Looked up from germline, CDR1 is SGHNT and CDR2 is YENEEA. The CDR3 DNA follows: TGTGCCAGCAGCCCACGGGCCGGTGGAGGGTTGGCTGAGCAGTTCTTC. Its translation is CASSPRAGGGLAEQFF.

V gene TRBV28 combines with J gene TRBJ2-7; no reliable D call. The CDR3 loop spans 13 amino acids. Trimming took off 6 bases at V and 0 bases at J, with 9 bases between the two ends. Germline CDR1 is MDHEN and CDR2 is SYDVKM. CDR3 protein: CASRSLVSYEQYF. The CDR3 region has the DNA TGTGCCAGCAGAAGTTTGGTCTCCTACGAGCAGTACTTC.

The chain recombines TRBV28 with TRBJ1-5, with D perhaps TRBD1 (6 bases). CDR1 is MDHEN, CDR2 SYDVKM, per germline. CDR3 length: 14 residues. V was cut by 6 bases and J by 5 bases, with 14 bases left in between. This CDR3 reads CASRNRDDYQPQHF. The CDR3 nucleotides are TGTGCCAGCAGGAACAGGGATGATTATCAGCCCCAGCATTTT.

The V and J genes are TRBV28 and TRBJ2-1, with 14 bases that match TRBD2. Germline V gene data show CDR1 as MDHEN and CDR2 as SYDVKM. Losses at the gene ends were 3 bases for V and 9 bases for J; bases not matched to a gene: 13. This CDR3 is built from 18 residues. DNA of the CDR3: TGTGCCAGCAGTTTTATCCCCGGGACTAGCGGGAGTATAGGTGAGCAGTTCTTC. Protein: CASSFIPGTSGSIGEQFF.